The rows below give T cell receptor beta chains drawn from one sample of a study of CD8 T cells in ankylosing spondylitis. TCRdb reanalysed the 5' RACE reads using MiXCR and keeps one entry per CDR3 protein. The profile shows more than 300,000 distinct CDR3 sequences, 11% of them singletons. The sequencing sample was made of blood, either unsorted or a sorted T cell fraction (not recorded which). Receptor source: a female donor with ankylosing spondylitis or in good health (not recorded which). Each CDR3 is given with its conserved first and last residue. A D gene is named only where the DNA matches it firmly. Not every row has a clone size; where given, it reads once, few, many or a size class.

V	size	D	J	CDR3	DNA
TRBV5-1	many	-	TRBJ2-3	CASSSWPVGADTQYF	TGCGCCAGCAGCTCCTGGCCGGTCGGTGCGGATACGCAGTATTTT
TRBV3-1	-	TRBD1	TRBJ2-5	CASRPYGQAETQYF	TGTGCCAGCCGCCCGTACGGACAGGCGGAGACCCAGTACTTC
TRBV7-2	many	-	TRBJ1-3	CASSLEGGGGNTIYF	TGTGCCAGCAGCTTAGAGGGGGGAGGTGGAAACACCATATATTTT
TRBV20-1	few	-	TRBJ1-3	CSARDPPGGNTIYF	TGCAGTGCTAGAGATCCCCCCGGGGGAAACACCATATATTTT
TRBV12-3/TRBV12-4	many	-	TRBJ1-4	CASSLVQGGEKLFF	TGTGCCAGCAGTTTAGTACAGGGCGGTGAAAAACTGTTTTTT
TRBV5-5	few	-	TRBJ2-7	CASSLAWGRGRSYEQYF	TGTGCCAGCAGCTTGGCCTGGGGCCGGGGCCGCTCCTACGAGCAGTACTTC
TRBV12-3/TRBV12-4	many	TRBD2	TRBJ2-3	CASSSPGLAGPTDTQYF	TGTGCCAGCAGTTCCCCGGGACTAGCGGGGCCCACAGATACGCAGTATTTT
TRBV19	-	-	TRBJ2-7	CASSKGGEAIYEQYF	TGTGCCAGTAGTAAAGGCGGGGAAGCCATCTACGAGCAGTACTTC
TRBV12-3/TRBV12-4	many	-	TRBJ1-1	CASSPPGLLNTEAFF	TGTGCCAGCAGTCCACCGGGACTATTGAACACTGAAGCTTTCTTT
TRBV7-2	-	-	TRBJ1-5	CASSLGPSNQPQHF	TGTGCCAGCAGCTTAGGGCCTAGCAATCAGCCCCAGCATTTT
TRBV5-1	many	-	TRBJ2-5	CASSDGGRLKETQYF	TGCGCCAGCAGCGACGGGGGGCGCTTGAAAGAGACCCAGTACTTC
TRBV20-1	few	-	TRBJ2-7	CSARVADPEQYF	TGCAGTGCTAGAGTCGCTGACCCTGAGCAGTACTTC
TRBV7-9	few	TRBD1	TRBJ1-5	CASSIGTGGLGNQPQHF	TGTGCCAGCAGCATCGGGACAGGGGGCCTTGGCAATCAGCCCCAGCATTTT
TRBV20-1	many	TRBD2	TRBJ2-3	CSAVGLAGGPSGDTQYF	TGCAGTGCTGTCGGACTAGCGGGAGGGCCTAGTGGAGATACGCAGTATTTT
TRBV24-1	many	-	TRBJ2-5	CATSDLRGTQYF	TGTGCCACCAGTGACCTCCGGGGGACCCAGTACTTC
TRBV10-2	-	-	TRBJ2-1	CASKDGGLFYNEQFF	TGCGCCAGCAAGGACGGGGGACTCTTCTACAATGAGCAGTTCTTC
TRBV19	-	-	TRBJ2-2	CASSAYLTGNTGELFF	TGTGCCAGTAGTGCTTACTTGACAGGGAACACCGGGGAGCTGTTTTTT
TRBV24-1	many	TRBD1	TRBJ2-5	CATSDPGQAQETQYF	TGTGCCACCAGTGACCCCGGACAGGCCCAAGAGACCCAGTACTTC
TRBV6-1	many	-	TRBJ1-4	CAGRVANEKLFF	TGTGCCGGCAGGGTTGCTAATGAAAAACTGTTTTTT
TRBV4-2	-	TRBD2	TRBJ2-3	CASSQAGTSAPDTQYF	TGTGCCAGCAGCCAGGCCGGGACTAGCGCACCAGATACGCAGTATTTT
TRBV12-3/TRBV12-4	many	TRBD1	TRBJ2-7	CASSSRAGGEQYF	TGTGCCAGCAGTTCTCGGGCAGGGGGCGAGCAGTACTTC
TRBV5-6	-	-	TRBJ2-5	CASSAQPGPSKTQYF	TGTGCCAGCAGCGCGCAACCGGGTCCCTCAAAGACCCAGTACTTC
TRBV10-3	many	TRBD2	TRBJ2-1	CAIGPGGDEQFF	TGTGCCATCGGCCCGGGAGGGGATGAGCAGTTCTTC
TRBV5-1	-	TRBD1	TRBJ1-5	CASSFETGDQPQHF	TGCGCCAGCAGCTTTGAGACAGGGGATCAGCCCCAGCATTTT
TRBV29-1	many	TRBD1	TRBJ2-7	CSVEGDRGLEGGYEQYF	TGCAGCGTTGAAGGGGACAGGGGTCTAGAGGGGGGCTACGAGCAGTACTTC
TRBV28	-	-	TRBJ2-7	CASISPTDSYEQYF	TGTGCCAGCATATCTCCCACCGACTCCTACGAGCAGTACTTC
TRBV7-2	few	TRBD1	TRBJ2-2	CASRDSANTGELFF	TGTGCCAGCCGGGACAGTGCCAACACCGGGGAGCTGTTTTTT
TRBV10-3	many	TRBD2	TRBJ2-3	CAISGTSGDADTQYF	TGTGCCATCAGTGGGACTAGCGGGGATGCAGATACGCAGTATTTT
TRBV7-8	many	-	TRBJ2-7	CASSLANSPGLYEQYF	TGTGCCAGCAGCTTAGCGAATAGTCCCGGCCTCTACGAGCAGTACTTC
TRBV28	many	-	TRBJ2-2	CASSFGSMGPGELFF	TGTGCCAGCAGTTTCGGCTCGATGGGTCCCGGGGAGCTGTTTTTT
TRBV10-3	few	-	TRBJ1-2	CAISPTGDGYTF	TGTGCCATCAGTCCTACAGGAGATGGCTACACCTTC
TRBV5-1	many	-	TRBJ1-6	CASSGGTSNSPLHF	TGCGCCAGCAGCGGCGGGACCTCCAATTCACCCCTCCACTTT
TRBV7-8	many	-	TRBJ2-7	CASSLGRRPFSYEQYF	TGTGCCAGCAGCTTAGGGAGGAGACCGTTCTCCTACGAGCAGTACTTC
TRBV18	many	-	TRBJ2-7	CASSPLRDSGQYF	TGTGCCAGCTCACCACTGCGGGATTCGGGGCAGTACTTC
TRBV10-3	-	TRBD2	TRBJ2-1	CAISEFSGAEQFF	TGTGCCATCAGTGAGTTTAGCGGGGCTGAGCAGTTCTTC
TRBV4-2	-	TRBD2	TRBJ2-1	CASSPQPSGSLSYNEQFF	TGTGCCAGCAGCCCCCAGCCTAGCGGATCACTCTCCTACAATGAGCAGTTCTTC
TRBV18	many	TRBD1	TRBJ2-7	CASSPGTVYEQYF	TGTGCCAGCTCACCCGGGACAGTGTACGAGCAGTACTTC
TRBV4-3	many	-	TRBJ1-2	CASSHQPGVFNYGYTF	TGCGCCAGCAGCCACCAGCCGGGGGTTTTTAACTATGGCTACACCTTC
TRBV5-1	-	TRBD1	TRBJ2-1	CASGDGRGFDEQFF	TGCGCCAGCGGGGACGGCAGGGGGTTCGATGAGCAGTTCTTC
TRBV7-2	many	-	TRBJ2-2	CASSLVGANTGELFF	TGTGCCAGCAGCTTGGTTGGGGCGAACACCGGGGAGCTGTTTTTT
TRBV10-3	many	TRBD1	TRBJ2-7	CASNVPGQGHEQYF	TGTGCCTCCAATGTTCCGGGACAGGGGCACGAGCAGTACTTC
TRBV6-1	-	TRBD2	TRBJ2-3	CASRIAGGRADTQYF	TGTGCCAGCAGGATAGCGGGGGGCCGTGCAGATACGCAGTATTTT
TRBV7-8	-	TRBD1	TRBJ2-5	CASSTRQGRYGVQETQYF	TGTGCCAGCAGCACCCGACAGGGCAGGTACGGCGTACAAGAGACCCAGTACTTC
TRBV9	many	-	TRBJ2-2	CASRDSKGGTGELFF	TGTGCCAGCAGAGACTCGAAGGGCGGCACCGGGGAGCTGTTTTTT
TRBV20-1	-	-	TRBJ1-5	CCAAYRRRTSNQPQHF	TGCTGTGCTGCCTATCGCCGACGCACAAGCAATCAGCCCCAGCATTTT